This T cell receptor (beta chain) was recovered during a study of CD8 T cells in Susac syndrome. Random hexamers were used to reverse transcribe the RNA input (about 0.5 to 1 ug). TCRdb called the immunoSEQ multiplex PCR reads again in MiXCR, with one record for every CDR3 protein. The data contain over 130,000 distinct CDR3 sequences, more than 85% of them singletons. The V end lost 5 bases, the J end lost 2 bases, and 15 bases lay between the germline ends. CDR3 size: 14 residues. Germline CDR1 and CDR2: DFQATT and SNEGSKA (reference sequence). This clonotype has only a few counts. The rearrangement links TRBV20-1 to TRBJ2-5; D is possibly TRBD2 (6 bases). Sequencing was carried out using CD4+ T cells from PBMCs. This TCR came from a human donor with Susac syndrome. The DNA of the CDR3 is TGCAGTGCTCCCCCGACGGCGGGGCAAGAGACCCAGTACTTC. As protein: CSAPPTAGQETQYF.